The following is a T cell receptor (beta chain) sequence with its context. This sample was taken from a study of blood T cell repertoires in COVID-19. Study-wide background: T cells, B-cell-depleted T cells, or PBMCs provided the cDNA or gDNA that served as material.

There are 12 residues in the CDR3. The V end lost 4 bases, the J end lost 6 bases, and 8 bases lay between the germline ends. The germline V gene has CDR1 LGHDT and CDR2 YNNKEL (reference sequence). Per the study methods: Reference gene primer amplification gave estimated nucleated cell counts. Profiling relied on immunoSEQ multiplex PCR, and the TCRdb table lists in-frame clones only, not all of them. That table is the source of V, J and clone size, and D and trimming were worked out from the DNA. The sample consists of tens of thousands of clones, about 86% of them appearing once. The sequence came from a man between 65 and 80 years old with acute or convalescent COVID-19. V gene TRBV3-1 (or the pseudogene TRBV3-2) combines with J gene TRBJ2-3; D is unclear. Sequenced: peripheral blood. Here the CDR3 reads CASSPQSDTQYF. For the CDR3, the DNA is TGTGCCAGCAGCCCGCAGTCCGATACGCAGTATTTT.